The 22 T cell receptor beta chains below were found in one sample sequenced in a study of T cells in localized non-small cell lung cancer. The repertoire was sequenced with immunoSEQ multiplex PCR; TCRdb's copy has only in-frame clones and lacks some. The data contain roughly 34,000 clones, about nine tenths of them singletons. The specimen comprised peripheral blood mononuclear cells, sampled before any cancer treatment. Receptors originate from a man between 40 and 69 years old with stage III lung adenocarcinoma.

This clone is a singleton in its sample. The genes are TRBV6-5 and TRBJ1-4, with a possible D match to TRBD1 (6 bases). The CDR3 totals 14 residues. The germline V gene encodes CDR1 MNHEY and CDR2 SVGAGI. With 0 bases removed from V and 8 bases from J, the gap between germline ends came to 10 bases. The CDR3 coding sequence is TGTGCCAGCAGTTACTCAAGGGGGGGGGAAAAACTGTTTTTT. This gives the protein CASSYSRGGEKLFF.

This clone was seen just once. The chain couples TRBV6-6 to TRBJ2-2, with a weak D call TRBD2 (6 bases). The length of the CDR3 is 13 residues. V was clipped by 6 bases and J by 7 bases, with 12 bases between them. CDR1 is MNHNY and CDR2 is SVGAGI in the germline V gene (reference sequence). CDR3 region: CASREGFLGELFF. In DNA form, the CDR3 reads TGTGCCAGCAGGGAGGGGTTCCTCGGGGAGCTGTTTTTT.

This clone turned up a few times. The genes are TRBV28 and TRBJ2-7; 10 nucleotides agree with TRBD1. The germline V gene encodes CDR1 MDHEN and CDR2 SYDVKM. V shed 8 bases, J shed 7 bases, and the junction held 11 bases outside the gene matches. This CDR3 region has 14 residues. For the CDR3, the DNA is TGTGCCAGCGTTAGGACAGGGGGAATCTTAGAGCAGTACTTC. This translates into CASVRTGGILEQYF.

The chain combines TRBV19 with TRBJ2-1, with 14 bases fitting TRBD2. The CDR3 contains 14 residues. Losses at the gene ends were 4 bases for V and 12 bases for J; bases not matched to a gene: 5. Germline CDR1 reads LNHDA; CDR2 reads SQIVND (reference sequence). Written as DNA, the CDR3 is TGTGCCAGTAGTAAGAGACTAGCGGGGGGGTTGCAGTTCTTC. This gives the protein CASSKRLAGGLQFF. Combining the CDR3 with reference TRBV19 and TRBJ2-1 gives the whole variable domain DGGITQSPKYLFRKEGQNVTLSCEQNLNHDAMYWYRQDPGQGLRLIYYSQIVNDFQKGDIAEGYSVSREKKESFPLTVTSAQKNPTAFYLCASSKRLAGGLQFFGPGTRLTVL.

In nucleotides, the CDR3 is TGTGCCACCAGCAGAGATTACGGGGGGGAATACAATGAGCAGTTCTTC. Amino acids: CATSRDYGGEYNEQFF. The J gene is TRBJ2-1, the V gene TRBV15; 8 nucleotides match TRBD2. CDR3 length equals 16 residues. V was pared by 0 bases and J by 4 bases, with 5 bases of the junction left unmatched. Germline V lookup: CDR1 LNHNV, CDR2 YYDKDF (reference sequence).

The V and J genes are TRBV28 and TRBJ1-5; TRBD1 aligns across 10 bases. Germline lookup yields CDR1 MDHEN and CDR2 SYDVKM. J was trimmed by 5 bases and V by 2 bases; bases with no gene match: 6. The CDR3 sequence is 16 residues long. CDR3 in amino acids: CASSLSGTGVYQPQHF. CDR3 bases: TGTGCCAGCAGTTTAAGCGGGACAGGGGTCTATCAGCCCCAGCATTTT.

V usage is TRBV7-9 and J usage is TRBJ1-6; D call uncertain. Germline V lookup: CDR1 SEHNR, CDR2 FQNEAQ (reference sequence). Trimming stripped 3 bases from V and 15 bases from J, with 9 bases between. CDR3 size: 11 residues. Written as DNA, the CDR3 is TGTGCCAGCAGCTTTGCTGGGATCCTCCACTTT. Translating gives CASSFAGILHF.

The chain has TRBV9 and TRBJ2-5; 11 bases are shared with TRBD1. Germline loops: CDR1 SGDLS, CDR2 YYNGEE. The CDR3 loop spans 14 amino acids. V lost 3 bases to trimming and J lost 6 bases; unmatched junction nucleotides: 4. CDR3 region: CASSGTGGEKTQYF. Here the CDR3 DNA reads TGTGCCAGCAGCGGGACAGGGGGCGAGAAGACCCAGTACTTC.

This rearrangement joins TRBV11-2 to TRBJ1-4; the match to TRBD1 covers 7 bases. With 7 bases clipped from V and 8 bases from J, the junction kept 16 bases outside the gene matches. This CDR3 is built from 16 residues. Germline V gene sequence: CDR1 SGHAT, CDR2 FQNNGV. CDR3 sequence reads: CASTPSSGTVTEKLFF. Written as DNA, the CDR3 is TGTGCCAGCACCCCCTCCTCCGGGACAGTCACCGAAAAACTGTTTTTT.

This chain uses TRBV28 with TRBJ2-7, with D perhaps matching TRBD1 (6 bases). This CDR3 region has 18 residues. From germline, CDR1 is MDHEN and CDR2 SYDVKM. The V and J ends lost 3 bases and 1 base respectively, with 22 bases between them. The chain's CDR3 is CASSFNRDARTVSYEQYF. The CDR3 region has the DNA TGTGCCAGCAGTTTTAACAGGGATGCGAGAACCGTATCCTACGAGCAGTACTTC.

This clone was detected once. This chain connects TRBV10-1 to TRBJ1-5, with D unclear. CDR1 is WNHNN and CDR2 is SYGVQD in the germline V gene (reference sequence). With 4 bases removed from V and 3 bases from J, the gap between germline ends came to 7 bases. This CDR3 contains 13 residues. CDR3 region: CASSGSNNQPQHF. The CDR3 coding sequence is TGCGCCAGCAGTGGCAGCAACAATCAGCCCCAGCATTTT.

V usage is TRBV15 and J usage is TRBJ2-7; 8 nucleotides line up with TRBD1. J gave up 2 bases and V 0 bases, and 6 bases lay outside the gene matches. The CDR3 extends over 16 amino acids. Germline V gene lookup returns CDR1 LNHNV and CDR2 YYDKDF (reference sequence). DNA of the CDR3: TGTGCCACCAGCAGAGATCGGGGGACAGGTGCCTACGAGCAGTACTTC. It specifies CATSRDRGTGAYEQYF. Variable domain in full (rest from reference TRBV15 and TRBJ2-7): DAMVIQNPRYQVTQFGKPVTLSCSQTLNHNVMYWYQQKSSQAPKLLFHYYDKDFNNEADTPDNFQSRRPNTSFCFLDIRSPGLGDTAMYLCATSRDRGTGAYEQYFGPGTRLTVT.

This clone has a single count. CDR3 sequence (DNA): TGTGCCAGCAGCCAGAGGAGCACTAGCGGGGGATCTTCCTACGAGCAGTACTTC. This translates into CASSQRSTSGGSSYEQYF. The rearrangement joins TRBV7-2 to TRBJ2-7; 11 bases fit TRBD2. Per germline, CDR1 SGHTA and CDR2 FQGNSA. V was clipped by 5 bases and J by 1 base; unmatched bases: 13. The CDR3 sequence is 18 residues long.

This clone was observed once. The rearrangement links TRBV5-4 to TRBJ2-5, with D possibly matching TRBD2 (5 bases). The CDR3 contains 17 residues. V was trimmed by 4 bases and J by 1 base, leaving 20 bases between them. CDR1 and CDR2 from the germline V gene are SGHNT and YYREEE (reference sequence). This chain's CDR3 is CASSPTTGPRAQETQYF. CDR3 DNA: TGTGCCAGCAGCCCGACGACCGGGCCGAGGGCCCAAGAGACCCAGTACTTC.

This clone was found once. CDR3 region: CASSLRMTSNTDTQYF. In DNA form, the CDR3 reads TGTGCCAGCAGCTTAAGAATGACTAGCAATACAGATACGCAGTATTTT. The chain employs TRBV11-3 and TRBJ2-3, with 7 nucleotides matching TRBD2. Germline CDR1 and CDR2: SGHNT and YENEEA. The CDR3 contains 16 residues. V lost 2 bases to trimming and J lost 3 bases; unmatched junction nucleotides: 8.

The chain uses TRBV6-1 and TRBJ2-3, with TRBD1 matching 7 bases. Unmatched junction bases numbered 5, after V lost 7 bases and J lost 1 base. CDR1 and CDR2 (germline): MNHNS, SASEGT. The CDR3 loop spans 14 amino acids. The CDR3 reads CASTSGTGTDTQYF. DNA for the CDR3: TGTGCCAGCACCTCCGGGACAGGCACAGATACGCAGTATTTT.

This sequence joins TRBV7-2 and TRBJ1-3; D is perhaps TRBD1 (5 bases). Trimming took 5 bases from V and 4 from J, leaving 18 bases between them. Germline CDR1 reads SGHTA; CDR2 reads FQGNSA. CDR3 size: 16 residues. Here the CDR3 reads CASSPQGPHSGNTIYF. The CDR3 region has the DNA TGTGCCAGCAGCCCCCAGGGACCTCACTCCGGAAACACCATATATTTT.

This clone occurred a few times. The chain joins TRBV28 to TRBJ2-2; 10 nucleotides agree with TRBD1. The CDR3 contains 16 residues. Trimming took 3 bases from V and 0 from J; bases not matched to a gene: 1. Germline V gene data show CDR1 as MDHEN and CDR2 as SYDVKM. This CDR3 is CASSLGQGTNTGELFF. DNA for the CDR3: TGTGCCAGCAGTTTGGGACAGGGGACGAACACCGGGGAGCTGTTTTTT.

V is TRBV5-1 and J is TRBJ1-2; no clear D gene. The CDR3 has 15 residues. Trimming left V 1 base short and J 3 bases short, with 13 bases between. The germline gives CDR1 SGHRS, CDR2 YFSETQ. The CDR3 region is CASSLSLADHYGYTF. CDR3 nucleotide sequence: TGCGCCAGCAGCTTGAGCTTGGCGGATCACTATGGCTACACCTTC.

This clone was seen only once. The chain recombines TRBV7-6 with TRBJ1-2; D is uncertain. V dropped 4 bases and J dropped 6 bases, with 9 bases sitting between them. This CDR3 contains 12 residues. The germline V gene encodes CDR1 SGHVS and CDR2 FNYEAQ. CDR3 loop: CASSSARDGYTF. DNA for the CDR3: TGTGCCAGCAGCTCAGCCCGGGATGGCTACACCTTC.

The CDR3 reads CASSQDRYRRAGDNSPLHF. The CDR3 DNA reads TGTGCCAGCAGCCAAGATCGGTATAGGAGGGCTGGGGATAATTCACCCCTCCACTTT. This rearrangement joins TRBV4-2 to TRBJ1-6; D uncertain. In germline, CDR1 is LGHNA, CDR2 YNFKEQ. The CDR3 has 19 amino acids. V dropped 0 bases and J dropped 5 bases, with 20 bases sitting between them.

The CDR3 DNA reads as TGTGCCAGCAGCTTAGCAGCCGGGGAGGGGACATGGGGCTACACCTTC. Its translation is CASSLAAGEGTWGYTF. The chain combines TRBV7-8 with TRBJ1-2, with a weak D call TRBD1 (6 bases). Trimming left V 0 bases short and J 8 bases short, with 19 bases between. Germline CDR1 reads SGHVS; CDR2 reads FQNEAQ. CDR3 length: 16 amino acids.